The clone carrying this T cell receptor (beta chain) was seen at least ten times. What it binds is not known. This sample stems from a study of CD8+CD57+ T cells in acquired aplastic anemia. Overall study context: Yields of DNA that came from sorted CD4+ and CD8+ cells averaged about 3.3 ug.

The CDR3 sequence is 14 residues long. Per germline, CDR1 MNHEY and CDR2 SVGAGI. Trimming removed 2 bases at V and 2 bases at J, with 9 bases between. Study findings and constraints: Controls did not differ significantly from patients in CD8+ Simpson's diversity. Roughly 27 shared CD8+ CDR3s appeared highly expressed within patients' immunodominant clones.

TCR beta VDJ and CDR3 profiling used genomic DNA as template. TCRdb redid the calling of the reads with MiXCR, one entry per CDR3 protein. The table has 150,000 to 200,000 distinct CDR3 sequences, 35% to 55% seen once; the top ten hold approximately 1%. The clonotype was recovered from a human donor in good health. Sequenced sample: sorted CD4+, CD8+, or CD8+CD57+ T cells (not recorded which) from PBMCs. This chain uses TRBV6-5 with TRBJ1-2; D gene uncertain. The CDR3 protein is CASSYGPKNYGYTF. Written as DNA, the CDR3 is TGTGCCAGCAGTTACGGTCCCAAAAACTATGGCTACACCTTC.